The 18 T cell receptor beta chains in this list originate from one sample, sequenced in a study of neurological immune-mediated disorders. Using its own MiXCR run on the 5' RACE reads, TCRdb lists one record per CDR3 protein. The sample contains about 66,000 distinct CDR3 sequences, about 4% of which appear only once. The sequencing input was PBMCs. The receptors were sampled from a man aged 25-40 years with multiple sclerosis.

The genes are TRBV5-4 and TRBJ2-7; D remains unclear. This CDR3 spans 13 amino acids. Germline V gene lookup returns CDR1 SGHNT and CDR2 YYREEE (reference sequence). V lost 2 bases to trimming and J lost 5 bases, with 11 bases between them. The CDR3 loop reads CASSFETLDEQYF. The CDR3 region has the DNA TGTGCCAGCAGCTTTGAGACATTGGACGAGCAGTACTTC.

This clonotype was seen ten or more times. This sequence joins TRBV5-1 and TRBJ1-1, with 8 nucleotides matching TRBD1. The germline V gene has CDR1 SGHRS and CDR2 YFSETQ. The V and J ends lost 1 base and 0 bases, in that order; junction bases with no gene match: 8. The CDR3 runs 17 residues. The CDR3, as DNA: TGCGCCAGCAGCTTGCCCTGGACAGGGCAATTGAACACTGAAGCTTTCTTT. Encoded protein: CASSLPWTGQLNTEAFF.

This clonotype was observed many times. The CDR3 is CASSRTDSNTEAFF. DNA for the CDR3: TGTGCCAGCTCACGAACTGACAGCAACACTGAAGCTTTCTTT. The J gene is TRBJ1-1, the V gene TRBV18; weak D call: TRBD1 (5 bases). The V gene's germline CDR1 is KGHSH and CDR2 LQKENI. Trimming pared 4 bases from V and 2 bases from J, leaving 11 bases between. The CDR3 is made up of 14 amino acids.

J is TRBJ2-3 and V is TRBV20-1; 14 bases agree with TRBD2. The CDR3 consists of 19 residues. V gave up 3 bases and J gave up 1 base; unmatched junction bases: 12. Germline-derived CDR1 and CDR2 are DFQATT and SNEGSKA (reference sequence). The CDR3 sequence: CSASPGLAGVIGGTDTQYF. Here the CDR3 DNA reads TGCAGTGCTAGCCCGGGACTAGCGGGGGTAATAGGAGGCACAGATACGCAGTATTTT.

The sample holds many counts of this clonotype. The chain has TRBV6-6 and TRBJ2-3; possibly TRBD1 for D (5 bases). The CDR3 runs to 14 residues. The V gene lost 5 bases and the J gene lost 4 bases, with 13 bases spanning the gap. From germline, CDR1 is MNHNY and CDR2 SVGAGI (reference sequence). The CDR3 here is CASSGQLIADTQYF. In DNA form, the CDR3 reads TGTGCCAGCAGTGGACAACTAATCGCAGATACGCAGTATTTT.

The genes are TRBV29-1 and TRBJ2-1, with 11 nucleotides matching TRBD2. The V gene end was trimmed by 6 bases and the J gene end by 9 bases; junction bases not matched to a gene: 10. The CDR3 loop spans 14 amino acids. The germline V gene encodes CDR1 SQVTM and CDR2 ANQGSEA. CDR3 coding DNA: TGCAGCGTACTCCTAGCGGGGGGTACTAGTGAGCAGTTCTTC. Translation: CSVLLAGGTSEQFF.

This clonotype was recorded at least ten times. The V call is TRBV20-1, the J call TRBJ1-2, with D unclear. This CDR3 is 15 amino acids long. V was pared by 0 bases and J by 4 bases, with 15 bases between. Germline V gives CDR1 DFQATT, CDR2 SNEGSKA (reference sequence). CDR3 sequence reads: CSARDRTPRTYGYTF. In nucleotides, the CDR3 is TGCAGTGCTAGAGATCGAACACCAAGAACCTATGGCTACACCTTC.

The table lists this clonotype with a few counts. The chain employs TRBV5-1 and TRBJ2-1; 9 positions agree with TRBD2. This CDR3 region has 15 residues. In germline, CDR1 is SGHRS, CDR2 YFSETQ. Trimming at V came to 1 base and at J to 5 bases, leaving 4 bases not matched to a gene. As DNA, the CDR3 is TGCGCCAGCAGCTTGCTGACTAGCGGAAACAATGAGCAGTTCTTC. Protein sequence: CASSLLTSGNNEQFF.

The chain couples TRBV4-1 to TRBJ2-2; 12 nucleotides agree with TRBD2. Germline V CDR1 and CDR2: MGHRA, YSYEKL. The CDR3 is 17 amino acids. After removal of 3 bases from V and 3 bases from J, the junction contained 5 bases not matched to a gene. The CDR3 nucleotides are TGCGCCAGCAGCCATTCTAGCGGGGGGGCCGACACCGGGGAGCTGTTTTTT. Its protein product is CASSHSSGGADTGELFF.

This clonotype was seen ten or more times. The V call is TRBV4-1, the J call TRBJ2-7; unclear D gene. This CDR3 comprises 14 residues. The germline gives CDR1 MGHRA, CDR2 YSYEKL. With 1 base removed from V and 0 bases from J, the gap between germline ends came to 7 bases. CDR3 amino acids: CASSQGQRSYEQYF. CDR3 DNA sequence: TGCGCCAGCAGCCAAGGCCAGCGCTCCTACGAGCAGTACTTC.

This clonotype appeared many times. The genes are TRBV27 and TRBJ2-6; weak D call: TRBD2 (5 bases). The germline CDR1 and CDR2 sequences are MNHEY and SMNVEV (reference sequence). V dropped 2 bases and J dropped 0 bases, with 8 bases sitting between them. The CDR3 spans 16 residues. The CDR3 loop reads CASSLRRVSGANVLTF. The DNA for the CDR3 is TGTGCCAGCAGTTTAAGGCGGGTCTCTGGGGCCAACGTCCTGACTTTC.

This clonotype was seen at least ten times. The chain is built from TRBV5-1 and TRBJ2-5; maybe TRBD1 (5 bases). Germline assignment: CDR1 SGHRS and CDR2 YFSETQ. Trimming removed 1 base at V and 3 bases at J, with 10 bases between. The CDR3 has 14 residues. This chain's CDR3 is CASSLIAGKETQYF. CDR3 DNA sequence: TGCGCCAGCAGCTTGATCGCAGGGAAAGAGACCCAGTACTTC.

This chain connects TRBV14 to TRBJ1-3, with D unclear. Germline CDR1 SGHDN, CDR2 FVKESK. V was cut by 8 bases and J by 0 bases, with 8 bases left in between. The CDR3 runs 13 residues. CDR3 region: CASATYSGNTIYF. For the CDR3, the DNA is TGTGCCAGCGCCACTTACTCTGGAAACACCATATATTTT.

This clonotype was seen ten or more times. The chain links TRBV4-3 to TRBJ1-1, with D possibly matching TRBD1 (6 bases). The CDR3 totals 15 residues. In germline, CDR1 is LGHNA, CDR2 YSLEER. V lost 0 bases and J lost 6, with 14 bases in between. This CDR3 is CASSQDRRGWAEAFF. In DNA, the CDR3 is TGCGCCAGCAGCCAAGATCGCAGGGGATGGGCTGAAGCTTTCTTT.

This clonotype was counted at least ten times. J is TRBJ1-2 and V is TRBV7-2; 7 nucleotides line up with TRBD1. This CDR3 region has 15 residues. Per the germline V gene, CDR1 is SGHTA and CDR2 is FQGNSA. After removal of 5 bases from V and 0 bases from J, the junction contained 6 bases not matched to a gene. In DNA, the CDR3 is TGTGCCAGCAGCCCTCGGGACAGACCTAACTATGGCTACACCTTC. It is translated as CASSPRDRPNYGYTF.

This clonotype was seen many times. The chain is built from TRBV4-1 and TRBJ1-5; D unclear. This CDR3 comprises 13 residues. Germline CDR1 and CDR2: MGHRA and YSYEKL. V lost 3 bases, J lost 5 bases, and 8 bases lay in between. The CDR3 sequence: CASSHGNYQPQHF. The CDR3 nucleotides are TGCGCCAGCAGCCATGGGAACTATCAGCCCCAGCATTTT.

This clonotype was counted at least ten times. This chain links TRBV20-1 with TRBJ1-1, with D possibly being TRBD1 (5 bases). Germline values: CDR1 DFQATT, CDR2 SNEGSKA (reference sequence). V was shortened by 5 bases and J by 1 base, with 8 bases between the two germline ends. The CDR3 is 12 residues long. CDR3 region: CSAPGQNTEAFF. The CDR3 DNA is TGCAGTGCTCCTGGACAGAACACTGAAGCTTTCTTT.

This clonotype was seen many times. The gene calls are TRBV5-6 and TRBJ2-4, with D possibly being TRBD2 (6 bases). This CDR3 region has 16 residues. V was cut by 2 bases and J by 6 bases, with 18 bases left in between. Looked up from germline, CDR1 is SGHDT and CDR2 is YYEEEE. CDR3 region: CASSFITDWGVNIQYF. In nucleotides, the CDR3 is TGTGCCAGCAGCTTTATTACGGACTGGGGGGTAAACATTCAGTACTTC.